This record looks at one T cell receptor beta chain sequence and its context. This entry belongs to a study of blood T cell repertoires in COVID-19. Study in general: In each case, the material was cDNA or gDNA derived from T cells, B-cell-depleted T cells, or PBMCs.

As originally analysed: Estimated nucleated cell counts came from reference gene primer amplification. Clones were sequenced by immunoSEQ multiplex PCR, and TCRdb holds only the in-frame ones, with some missing. Clone size and the V and J calls come from that table; the DNA yielded D and trimming. The sample includes approximately 250,000 clones, just under 85% of them seen just once. The CDR3 is 15 amino acids. CDR1 is SGHAT and CDR2 is FQDESV in the germline V gene (reference sequence). The V end lost 1 base, the J end lost 0 bases, and 10 bases lay between the germline ends. The receptor's source is a man aged 45-65 years with acute or convalescent COVID-19. V and J are TRBV11-1 and TRBJ2-7; no definite D call. Sequencing input: peripheral blood. As DNA, the CDR3 is TGTGCCAGCAGCTTAGGAGGCGGTAGCTCCTACGAGCAGTACTTC. Translation gives CASSLGGGSSYEQYF. The full variable domain, its missing parts supplied by reference TRBV11-1 and TRBJ2-7, is EAEVAQSPRYKITEKSQAVAFWCDPISGHATLYWYRQILGQGPELLVQFQDESVVDDSQLPKDRFSAERLKGVDSTLKIQPAELGDSAMYLCASSLGGGSSYEQYFGPGTRLTVT.